A selection of T cell receptor beta chains follows, all from one sample in a study of blood T cell repertoires in COVID-19. Measured with immunoSEQ multiplex PCR; TCRdb has only the in-frame clones, and not every one. In the table there are about 120,000 clones, approximately 80% of which are singletons. The sample consisted of peripheral blood. The origin of the receptors is a man aged 70-80 years with acute or convalescent COVID-19. Each CDR3 is given with its conserved first and last residue. Fields, in order: clone size, D gene, V gene, J gene, CDR3 DNA, CDR3 protein. D genes are given only for firm matches. For some rows the clone size is stated as once, few or many, or as a class when expanded; others skip it.

clone_size: .
d_call: TRBD1
v_call: TRBV6-2/TRBV6-3
j_call: TRBJ2-7
cdr3_nt: TGTGCCAGCAGTTACGGACAGGGGATGTTCTACGAGCAGTACTTC
cdr3_aa: CASSYGQGMFYEQYF

clone_size: once
d_call: TRBD1
v_call: TRBV7-9
j_call: TRBJ2-1
cdr3_nt: TGTGCCAGCAGCCCCTCGGACAGGGGGTCCTACAATGAGCAGTTCTTC
cdr3_aa: CASSPSDRGSYNEQFF

clone_size: .
d_call: .
v_call: TRBV24-1
j_call: TRBJ2-7
cdr3_nt: TGTGCCACCAGTGATTTCGCAGGCAGCTACGAGCAGTACTTC
cdr3_aa: CATSDFAGSYEQYF

clone_size: .
d_call: .
v_call: TRBV5-1
j_call: TRBJ2-2
cdr3_nt: TGCGCCAGCAATCCCTCGGACAGAAACACCGGGGAGCTGTTTTTT
cdr3_aa: CASNPSDRNTGELFF

clone_size: .
d_call: .
v_call: TRBV15
j_call: TRBJ1-2
cdr3_nt: TGTGCCACCAGCCCCCAGATGATGAGGCCCACCCCTTATGGCTACACCTTC
cdr3_aa: CATSPQMMRPTPYGYTF

clone_size: .
d_call: .
v_call: TRBV2
j_call: TRBJ2-1
cdr3_nt: TGTGCCAGCAGTGAGAGCTCCTACAATGAGCAGTTCTTC
cdr3_aa: CASSESSYNEQFF

clone_size: .
d_call: TRBD2
v_call: TRBV18
j_call: TRBJ2-7
cdr3_nt: TGTGCCAGCTCTCCCGGGACTAGCGGGACCTACGAGCAGTACTTC
cdr3_aa: CASSPGTSGTYEQYF

clone_size: .
d_call: TRBD1
v_call: TRBV5-8
j_call: TRBJ2-3
cdr3_nt: TGTGCCAGCAGCTTGTCCGGGACAGCTGCAGATACGCAGTATTTT
cdr3_aa: CASSLSGTAADTQYF

clone_size: .
d_call: .
v_call: TRBV28
j_call: TRBJ1-1
cdr3_nt: TGTGCCAGCAGTTGGGCCTCCGGGACAAAAGAAGCTTTCTTT
cdr3_aa: CASSWASGTKEAFF

clone_size: .
d_call: .
v_call: TRBV27
j_call: TRBJ1-1
cdr3_nt: TGTGCCAGCAGTGTAACACCCGGGCGGGGCGTCACTGAAGCTTTCTTT
cdr3_aa: CASSVTPGRGVTEAFF

clone_size: .
d_call: .
v_call: TRBV11-1
j_call: TRBJ2-3
cdr3_nt: TGTGCCAGCAGCTTCGGCGGGTCGGTTAGCACAGATACGCAGTATTTT
cdr3_aa: CASSFGGSVSTDTQYF

clone_size: .
d_call: TRBD1
v_call: TRBV4-2
j_call: TRBJ2-3
cdr3_nt: TGTGCCAGCAGCCAAGATCAAGGACAGGGAGCAGATACGCAGTATTTT
cdr3_aa: CASSQDQGQGADTQYF

clone_size: few
d_call: TRBD1
v_call: TRBV5-4
j_call: TRBJ2-3
cdr3_nt: TGTGCCAGCAGCACGGGACAGGCGGCAGATACGCAGTATTTT
cdr3_aa: CASSTGQAADTQYF

clone_size: once
d_call: .
v_call: TRBV5-1
j_call: TRBJ2-3
cdr3_nt: TGCGCCAGCAGCTTGGAACAGGGCCAAGCAGATACGCAGTATTTT
cdr3_aa: CASSLEQGQADTQYF

clone_size: once
d_call: .
v_call: TRBV19
j_call: TRBJ2-1
cdr3_nt: TGTGCCAGTAGTTCCGAGGGCGGATTCTCCTACAATGAGCAGTTCTTC
cdr3_aa: CASSSEGGFSYNEQFF

clone_size: .
d_call: TRBD1
v_call: TRBV27
j_call: TRBJ2-7
cdr3_nt: TGTGCCAGCAGGCGACAGGGGGTAATCTACGAGCAGTACTTC
cdr3_aa: CASRRQGVIYEQYF

clone_size: .
d_call: .
v_call: TRBV4-2
j_call: TRBJ2-1
cdr3_nt: TGTGCCAGCAGCCAGGCCGAGGATTACAATGAGCAGTTCTTC
cdr3_aa: CASSQAEDYNEQFF

clone_size: .
d_call: TRBD2
v_call: TRBV27
j_call: TRBJ2-1
cdr3_nt: TGTGCCAGCAAGCGCGGGAGATCCTACAATGAGCAGTTCTTC
cdr3_aa: CASKRGRSYNEQFF

clone_size: once
d_call: TRBD2
v_call: TRBV5-1
j_call: TRBJ2-7
cdr3_nt: TGCGCCAGCAGATATTCTCCGGGACTAGCGGGGGGGCGTGAGCAGTACTTC
cdr3_aa: CASRYSPGLAGGREQYF

clone_size: large
d_call: TRBD1
v_call: TRBV3-1/TRBV3-2
j_call: TRBJ2-7
cdr3_nt: TGTGCCAGCAGCCAGGGACAGCTTACGCTCTCCTACGAGCAGTACTTC
cdr3_aa: CASSQGQLTLSYEQYF

clone_size: few
d_call: TRBD1
v_call: TRBV9
j_call: TRBJ1-2
cdr3_nt: TGTGCCAGCAGCGTAGACGGCTCAGGGGGGACAGGGTTAGGCTATGGCTACACCTTC
cdr3_aa: CASSVDGSGGTGLGYGYTF

clone_size: .
d_call: TRBD1
v_call: TRBV28
j_call: TRBJ2-2
cdr3_nt: TGTGCCAGTTACGGGACAGGGGGCACCGGGGAGCTGTTTTTT
cdr3_aa: CASYGTGGTGELFF

clone_size: .
d_call: TRBD2
v_call: TRBV7-2
j_call: TRBJ2-1
cdr3_nt: TGTGCCAGCAGCCAGGGACTAGCCTACAATGAGCAGTTCTTC
cdr3_aa: CASSQGLAYNEQFF

clone_size: once
d_call: TRBD2
v_call: TRBV18
j_call: TRBJ2-3
cdr3_nt: TGTGCCAGCTCACCACCGCTCGGCGGGGGAACACCGACGCAGTATTTT
cdr3_aa: CASSPPLGGGTPTQYF

clone_size: few
d_call: .
v_call: TRBV2
j_call: TRBJ1-2
cdr3_nt: TGTGCCAGCAGTGCCCTACTCACAGGGATCCGAGGCTACACCTTC
cdr3_aa: CASSALLTGIRGYTF

clone_size: .
d_call: TRBD1
v_call: TRBV5-6
j_call: TRBJ1-6
cdr3_nt: TGTGCCAGCAGCTTCGGCGAGGGGGCTTATTCACCCCTCCACTTT
cdr3_aa: CASSFGEGAYSPLHF

clone_size: .
d_call: TRBD1
v_call: TRBV9
j_call: TRBJ1-6
cdr3_nt: TGTGCCAGCAGCGTAGGACAGGGGAATTCACCCCTCCACTTT
cdr3_aa: CASSVGQGNSPLHF

clone_size: .
d_call: .
v_call: TRBV27
j_call: TRBJ1-5
cdr3_nt: TGTGCCAGCAGTTCTCGTGGGGGGGCATACAATCAGCCCCAGCATTTT
cdr3_aa: CASSSRGGAYNQPQHF

clone_size: .
d_call: .
v_call: TRBV7-9
j_call: TRBJ1-4
cdr3_nt: TGTGCCAGCAGCCAAGGGACCCGGGGGGAGACGAGTGAAAAACTGTTTTTT
cdr3_aa: CASSQGTRGETSEKLFF

clone_size: few
d_call: TRBD1
v_call: TRBV9
j_call: TRBJ1-4
cdr3_nt: TGTGCCAGCAGCGCAAGGGACAGGGTAGATGAAAAACTGTTTTTT
cdr3_aa: CASSARDRVDEKLFF

clone_size: once
d_call: TRBD1
v_call: TRBV30
j_call: TRBJ2-7
cdr3_nt: TGTGCCTCCCGACAGGGGGGTTACGAGCAGTACTTC
cdr3_aa: CASRQGGYEQYF

clone_size: .
d_call: .
v_call: TRBV4-3
j_call: TRBJ2-2
cdr3_nt: TGCGCCAGCAGCCAAGAAGTTTCAGGAAACACCGGGGAGCTGTTTTTT
cdr3_aa: CASSQEVSGNTGELFF

clone_size: .
d_call: .
v_call: TRBV4-1
j_call: TRBJ2-7
cdr3_nt: TGCGCCAGCAGCCAAGGTCTGGTCAGTGCCTACGAGCAGTACTTC
cdr3_aa: CASSQGLVSAYEQYF